This is a list of T cell receptor beta chains from one sample in a study of T cells in Graves' hyperthyroidism and ophthalmopathy. Each CDR3 protein is one row after TCRdb ran MiXCR on the multiplex PCR reads. Of a few hundred thousand distinct CDR3 sequences listed, approximately 15% are singletons. Sequenced sample: blood. The receptors here all came from a woman between 40 and 50 years old with Graves' ophthalmopathy. CDR3s include the opening cysteine and the closing phenylalanine or tryptophan. The D gene is left open where the match is weak. The size of a clone is reported for some rows only, either as once, few or many, or as a class for expanded clones.

>-|many|TRBJ2-1|TRBV2
TGTGCCAGCAGTCCCAATGGGGCTAGCCGAAACAATGAGCAGTTCTTC
CASSPNGASRNNEQFF
>-|many|TRBJ2-3|TRBV19
TGTGCCAGTAGTACGGACCTAGAGACCACGCAGTATTTT
CASSTDLETTQYF
>-|few|TRBJ1-1|TRBV6-1
TGTGCCAGCAGTCCAGGACTGCGTTTGGTGAACACTGAAGCTTTCTTT
CASSPGLRLVNTEAFF
>-|few|TRBJ2-6|TRBV28
TGTGCCAGCGGTCCTAGGAACGGGGCCAACGTCCTGACTTTC
CASGPRNGANVLTF
>TRBD1|many|TRBJ1-1|TRBV2
TGTGCCAGCAGGGTACTTGGACAGGGGGCGGCTGAAGCTTTCTTT
CASRVLGQGAAEAFF
>TRBD1|-|TRBJ2-7|TRBV11-1
TGTGCCAGCAGCTACCGCCGGGGCAGGGGGCTAGAGCAGTACTTC
CASSYRRGRGLEQYF
>-|few|TRBJ1-5|TRBV4-1
TGCGCCAGCAGCCAAGACTGGACATCTCCCGCTAGCAATCAGCCCCAGCATTTT
CASSQDWTSPASNQPQHF
>TRBD2|-|TRBJ2-7|TRBV11-2
TGTGCCAGCAGCTTAACCGCCGGTCTTAGCGGGAGGCAACCCTACGAGCAGTACTTC
CASSLTAGLSGRQPYEQYF
>TRBD2|many|TRBJ2-1|TRBV2
TGTGCCAGCAGGGGACTAGCGGGGAAAGACAATGAGCAGTTCTTC
CASRGLAGKDNEQFF
>-|many|TRBJ2-7|TRBV18
TGTGCCAGCTCACCTAAGACAGTCGAGGAGCAGTACTTC
CASSPKTVEEQYF
>-|-|TRBJ2-5|TRBV7-9
TGTGCCAGCAGCTTAGTGCCCGGGTTCGAGACCCAGTACTTC
CASSLVPGFETQYF
>-|many|TRBJ2-7|TRBV7-2
TGTGCCAGCAGGGTTAGGGACGGTAGCTCCTACGAGCAGTACTTC
CASRVRDGSSYEQYF
>TRBD2|many|TRBJ2-1|TRBV11-3
TGTGCCAGCAGCGCACTAGCGGGAGTCGGCAATGAGCAGTTCTTC
CASSALAGVGNEQFF
>TRBD1|-|TRBJ2-5|TRBV20-1
TGCAGTGCTAGAGATCAGGGGGCCCAGTACTTC
CSARDQGAQYF
>-|many|TRBJ2-7|TRBV2
TGTGCCAGCGGAGTGACAGGATTCTACGAGCAGTACTTC
CASGVTGFYEQYF
>-|-|TRBJ2-4|TRBV6-1
TGTGCCAGCAGTGAACCGGCCCCGGCTACCAAAAACATTCAGTACTTC
CASSEPAPATKNIQYF
>TRBD2|many|TRBJ2-7|TRBV20-1
TGCAGTGCTAGAGGGCGGGACGGTACTAGCGGGAGTCGGGACGAGCAGTACTTC
CSARGRDGTSGSRDEQYF